What follows is one T cell receptor beta chain and its context. In the original analysis: Counts of nucleated cells, estimated from reference gene primer amplification, were obtained. The repertoire was sequenced with immunoSEQ multiplex PCR; TCRdb's copy has only in-frame clones and lacks some. V and J calls and clone size follow that table, whereas D and trimming were derived from the DNA. In the table there are a few hundred thousand clones, 65% to 85% of which are singletons. The sample comes from a study of blood T cell repertoires in COVID-19. Study overall: Acute and convalescent COVID-19 specimens originated in the United States, Italy and Spain. The analysed material was cDNA or gDNA that came from T cells, B-cell-depleted T cells, or PBMCs.

Between the trimmed V and J ends, which lost 6 bases and 1 base, there was a span of 9 bases. This CDR3 has 13 residues. CDR1 is KGHSY, CDR2 FQNENV, per germline. The chain links TRBV16 to TRBJ1-1; D is perhaps TRBD1 (6 bases). The sequence derives from a woman aged 40 to 49 who had recovered from COVID-19. The sample was peripheral blood. Written as DNA, the CDR3 is TGTGCCAGCAGAATACAGGGGAACACTGAAGCTTTCTTT. Its protein is CASRIQGNTEAFF.